The T cell receptor (beta chain) under discussion was sequenced for a study of T cells in Graves' hyperthyroidism and ophthalmopathy. Study overall: It was at initial diagnosis, before any treatment, that peripheral blood was collected.

This CDR3 region has 13 residues. CDR1 and CDR2 from the germline V gene are LNHDA and SQIVND (reference sequence). Trimming pared 6 bases from V and 4 bases from J, leaving 12 bases between. This clonotype was seen ten or more times. No antigen is known for it. Overall study results and limits: A 13 V-J signature model discriminated ophthalmopathy versus stable hyperthyroidism. Blood shared most expanded thyroid clonotypes above 0.001.

Researchers amplified the TCR beta CDR3 regions from RNA transcripts. RT-PCR in the first round (using the HTBI primer set) targeted the TCR CDR3. TCRdb itself ran the multiplex PCR reads through MiXCR, one entry per CDR3 protein. The sample consists of around 610,000 distinct CDR3 sequences, roughly 14% of them appearing once. Sequenced material: blood. The rearrangement links TRBV19 to TRBJ1-2; a weak D match, TRBD1 (5 bases). The sequence was obtained from a woman in her forties with Graves' ophthalmopathy. The CDR3 DNA follows: TGTGCCAGTAGAGCCGACAGCGCCTATGGCTACACCTTC. It yields the protein CASRADSAYGYTF.